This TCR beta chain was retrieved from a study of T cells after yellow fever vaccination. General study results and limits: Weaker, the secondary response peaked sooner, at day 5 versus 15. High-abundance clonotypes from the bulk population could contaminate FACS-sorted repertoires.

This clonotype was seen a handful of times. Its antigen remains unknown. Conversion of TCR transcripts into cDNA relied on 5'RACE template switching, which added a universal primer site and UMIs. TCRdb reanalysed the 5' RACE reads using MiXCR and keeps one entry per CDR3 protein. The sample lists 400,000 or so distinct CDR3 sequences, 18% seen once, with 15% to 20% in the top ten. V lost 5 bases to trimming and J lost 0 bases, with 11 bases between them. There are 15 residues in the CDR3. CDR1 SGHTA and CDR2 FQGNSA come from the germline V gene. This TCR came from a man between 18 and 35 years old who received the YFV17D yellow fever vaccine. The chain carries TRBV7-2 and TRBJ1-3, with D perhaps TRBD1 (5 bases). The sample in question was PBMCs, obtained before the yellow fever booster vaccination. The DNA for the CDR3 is TGTGCCAGCAGCCCCCTTGGGGGCTCTGGAAACACCATATATTTT. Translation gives CASSPLGGSGNTIYF.